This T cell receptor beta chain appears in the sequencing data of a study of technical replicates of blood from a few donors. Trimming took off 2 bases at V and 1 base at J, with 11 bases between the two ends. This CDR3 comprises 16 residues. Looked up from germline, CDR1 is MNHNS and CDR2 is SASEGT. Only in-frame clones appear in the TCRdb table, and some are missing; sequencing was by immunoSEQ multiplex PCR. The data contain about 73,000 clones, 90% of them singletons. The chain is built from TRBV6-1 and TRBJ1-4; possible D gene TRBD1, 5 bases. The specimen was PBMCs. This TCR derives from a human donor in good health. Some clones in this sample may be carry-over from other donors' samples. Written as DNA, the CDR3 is TGTGCCAGCAGTGAAAATCTGGGGCGAACTAATGAAAAACTGTTTTTT. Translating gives CASSENLGRTNEKLFF.